This T cell receptor (beta chain) was profiled in a study of CD8 T cells in ankylosing spondylitis. Whole-study findings and limits: Disease-linked clones were reportedly significantly enriched in matched ankylosing spondylitis synovial fluid. Characteristic, it appeared, of ankylosing spondylitis blood was a TCR beta motif of roughly eight highly homologous variants.

Via MiXCR, TCRdb re-called the 5' RACE reads, giving one row per CDR3 protein. This repertoire shows some 800,000 distinct CDR3 sequences, 10% to 15% found once; its top ten account for more than 0.5%. V shed 5 bases and J shed 2 bases, with 20 bases lying between them. The CDR3 is 17 residues long. This clonotype was seen a few times. Its antigen is unknown. The chain joins TRBV12-3 or TRBV12-4 to TRBJ2-3; possibly TRBD2 for D (7 bases). Sequenced material: blood, either unsorted or a sorted T cell fraction (not recorded which). The sequence was obtained from a male donor with ankylosing spondylitis. The CDR3 loop reads CASSAGVSGRFTDTQYF. CDR3 nucleotide sequence: TGTGCCAGCAGTGCAGGGGTTAGCGGGCGGTTCACAGATACGCAGTATTTT.